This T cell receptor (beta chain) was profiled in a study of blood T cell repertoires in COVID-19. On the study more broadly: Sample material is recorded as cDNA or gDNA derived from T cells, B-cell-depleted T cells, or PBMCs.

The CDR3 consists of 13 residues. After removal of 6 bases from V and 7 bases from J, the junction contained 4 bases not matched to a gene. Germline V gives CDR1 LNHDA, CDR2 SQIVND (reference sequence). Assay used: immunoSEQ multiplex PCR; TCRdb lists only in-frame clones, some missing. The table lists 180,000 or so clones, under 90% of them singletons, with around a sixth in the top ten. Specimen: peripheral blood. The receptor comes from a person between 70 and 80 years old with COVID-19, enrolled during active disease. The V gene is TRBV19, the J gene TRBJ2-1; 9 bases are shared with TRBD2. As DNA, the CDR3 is TGTGCCAGTAGCGGCGGGAGGGATAATGAGCAGTTCTTC. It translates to CASSGGRDNEQFF.